This T cell receptor (beta chain) was profiled in a study of blood T cell repertoires in COVID-19 (dated by TCRdb to 2018 to 2021). Some background on the complete study: Samples from collaborators originated in the United States, Italy and Spain and spanned both the acute and convalescent phases of COVID-19. Samples came from the ongoing ImmuneRACE study (first 160 participants) plus 1,254 subjects from 6 global collaborators. HLA class I and class II types, where available, came from metadata supplied by the sample provider rather than from assay-based typing. Deeply sampled blood TCRbeta repertoires from subjects exposed to, actively infected with, or recovered from COVID-19 were included in the dataset. The repertoires were made available in a free public database intended to serve as a resource for research on the immune response to SARS-CoV-2. The material from the prospective study consisted of cDNA or gDNA derived from T cells, B-cell-depleted T cells, or PBMCs. Nearly every sample came with metadata listing a de-identified subject ID, COVID-19 status, age in years and sex. On the study overall, not on this receptor specifically: How much clinical and demographic metadata was included differed by source and by participant, and the metadata was provided uncurated.

CDR1 and CDR2 are drawn from the germline V gene (reference sequence): SEHNR, FQNEAQ. Its CDR3 holds 15 amino acids, cysteine through phenylalanine. Just the 45-base CDR3 DNA is kept, in frame starting at base 1. Trimming at the junction amounts to 4 bases on V and 1 base on J, and the germline ends lie 13 bases apart. The immunoSEQ Assay, a bias-controlled multiplex PCR, was used to amplify TCRbeta CDR3 regions from genomic DNA. In the source study's methods: The number of nucleated cells in each sample was estimated by amplification of reference gene primers within the assay. Sequence reads were collapsed and filtered to measure the absolute abundance of every unique TCRbeta CDR3 rearrangement. For each sample, productive Simpson clonality was calculated as the square root of Simpson's diversity index across productive rearrangements. The immuneACCESS repertoire file appears here via TCRdb, limited to in-frame rearrangements. These files lack a portion of the clones; in checked studies, under half of the deficit traces to unresolved V genes, and the cause of the others is not known. That table furnishes V, J and clone size, whereas the DNA furnished D and trimming. This sample comprises 200,000 to 250,000 clones, roughly 79% of them detected only once. The ten largest clones capture roughly 7.4% of the sample.

One collaborating source in Seattle enrolled patients while the patients were actively infected and followed the patients over time throughout the course of disease. Collaborating institutions collected whole blood in K2EDTA tubes following their own protocols. For TCRbeta analysis, collaborators shipped samples in one of three forms: frozen whole blood, isolated PBMCs, or DNA extracted from either of those sample types. This clone has more than one count but fewer than ten. What this receptor recognizes is not known. Qualities for individual bases were not recorded, and no much larger clone is one base off.

The sequence links TRBV7-9 to TRBJ1-1; 6 matching bases give a weak D call of TRBD1. The TCR was taken from an elderly woman with COVID-19, enrolled during active disease. Specimen: peripheral blood. The DNA reads as follows: TGTGCCAGCAGCTCGATTTCGGGACAGAACACTGAAGCTTTCTTT. It specifies CASSSISGQNTEAFF.